This T cell receptor beta chain was sequenced for a study of molecular identifiers for immune sequencing clone quantification. General observations from the study: Should identical TCR molecules share a barcode, the sizes of highly expanded clones could be underestimated. Even with some 1 million naive cells present, spiked Jurkat TCR RNA from one cell was reportedly detectable.

Germline loops: CDR1 MGHRA, CDR2 YSYEKL. The trim removed 0 bases at V and 5 bases at J, leaving 4 bases unmatched. The CDR3 has 15 amino acids. Notes on this clonotype: No antigen is known for it.

Methods described previously, with TCR primers listed, were used for bulk TCR libraries. TCRdb itself ran the PCR reads through MiXCR, one entry per CDR3 protein. Among approximately 590,000 distinct CDR3 sequences listed, about 25% were seen once. The authors sorted naive CD8 T cells as CD8+CD4-CCR7+CD45RA+. Sample: naive CD8+ T cells from blood, with Jurkat cell RNA spiked in. Subset described: FACS-sorted CD8+CD4-CCR7+CD45RA+ naive T cells. V usage is TRBV4-1 and J usage is TRBJ2-3, with 8 bases that match TRBD2. The sequence was collected from a human donor in good health. Some libraries in this study had Jurkat cell RNA spiked in. Written as DNA, the CDR3 is TGCGCCAGCAGCCAAGAACCGGGGGGGCTAGATACGCAGTATTTT. Its translation is CASSQEPGGLDTQYF.